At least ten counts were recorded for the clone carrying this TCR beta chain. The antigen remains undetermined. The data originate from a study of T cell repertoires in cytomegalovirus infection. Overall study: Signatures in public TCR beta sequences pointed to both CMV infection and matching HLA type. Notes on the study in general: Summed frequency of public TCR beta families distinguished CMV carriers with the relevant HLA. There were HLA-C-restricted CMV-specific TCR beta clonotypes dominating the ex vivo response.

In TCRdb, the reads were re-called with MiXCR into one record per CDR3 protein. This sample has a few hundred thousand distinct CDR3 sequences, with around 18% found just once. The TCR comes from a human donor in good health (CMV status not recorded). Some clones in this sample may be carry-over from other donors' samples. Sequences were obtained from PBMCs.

Here the CDR3 DNA reads TGTGCCAGCCGGGCCCTGGGACAGAACTCCTACGAGCAGTACTTC. This sequence encodes CASRALGQNSYEQYF. The chain employs TRBV12-3 or TRBV12-4 and TRBJ2-7; the match to TRBD1 covers 7 bases. The junction had 10 bases not matched to a gene; V was cut back by 8 bases and J by 0 bases. The CDR3 is 15 residues long.